This passage covers 17 T cell receptor beta chains from one sample sequenced in a study of T cells in Graves' hyperthyroidism and ophthalmopathy. Amplified TCR beta CDR3 regions derived from RNA transcripts. HTBI primers were used for first-round RT-PCR of the TCR CDR3. TCRdb analysed the multiplex PCR reads with MiXCR anew, one entry per CDR3 protein. The table includes around 600,000 distinct CDR3 sequences, less than 20% detected once. Sequencing was performed on blood. The receptors come from a woman aged 30 to 39 with Graves' hyperthyroidism.

This clonotype turned up a few times. The genes are TRBV27 and TRBJ1-1; D unclear. Germline V CDR1 and CDR2: MNHEY, SMNVEV (reference sequence). V dropped 0 bases and J dropped 5 bases, with 13 bases sitting between them. The CDR3 contains 15 residues. The CDR3 DNA reads TGTGCCAGCAGTTTATCCCCCGCCCCCGGGACTGAAGCTTTCTTT. As protein: CASSLSPAPGTEAFF.

The sample holds many counts of this clonotype. The chain uses TRBV27 and TRBJ2-1, with TRBD1 matching over 11 bases. The CDR3 consists of 14 residues. The V gene's germline CDR1 is MNHEY and CDR2 SMNVEV (reference sequence). Losses at the gene ends were 6 bases for V and 6 bases for J; bases not matched to a gene: 4. CDR3 sequence (DNA): TGTGCCAGCAGCGCCGGGACAGGGGGCAATGAGCAGTTCTTC. Its translation is CASSAGTGGNEQFF.

As for this clonotype: A much larger clone differs by one base, so this may be a read error. This CDR3 fails to terminate in the conserved phenylalanine or tryptophan, so it likely reflects a read error. The chain employs TRBV6-1 and TRBJ1-1; D is unresolved. Trimming cost V 5 bases and J 8 bases, with 15 bases left between them. CDR1 MNHNS and CDR2 SASEGT come from the germline V gene. This CDR3 spans 13 amino acids. The CDR3 DNA is TGTGCCAGCAGTACCCTCCGTAAGTCGGAAGCTTTCTCT. Translating gives CASSTLRKSEAFS.

A remark on this clonotype: No conserved phenylalanine or tryptophan is present at the end of the CDR3, so a read error is the likely explanation. The genes are TRBV29-1 and TRBJ1-2; D possibly corresponds to TRBD1 (6 bases). V was cut by 7 bases and J by 1 base, with 16 bases left in between. Germline CDR1 and CDR2: SQVTM and ANQGSEA. The CDR3 length is 14 residues. Written as DNA, the CDR3 is TGCAGCGCTGCAGGGGACACATATAACTATGGCTACACCCTC. Translated: CSAAGDTYNYGYTL.

This clonotype was observed at least ten times. V usage is TRBV6-1 and J usage is TRBJ2-7; TRBD1 agrees at 8 bases. The CDR3 contains 14 residues. CDR1 MNHNS and CDR2 SASEGT come from the germline V gene. With V trimmed by 5 bases and J by 7 bases, 10 bases remained unmatched. The CDR3 coding sequence is TGTGCCAGCAGTCGAACAAGACAGGGGTTGGAGCAGTACTTC. This codes for CASSRTRQGLEQYF.

This clonotype was seen a few times. The chain joins TRBV10-3 to TRBJ2-3; 7 bases fit TRBD2. The ends lost 8 bases at V and 8 bases at J; junction bases unmatched: 7. Germline CDR1 is ENHRY and CDR2 is SYGVKD. This CDR3 region has 12 residues. The CDR3 sequence: CAIAGPGGTQYF. The CDR3 DNA reads as TGTGCCATCGCGGGACCGGGAGGTACGCAGTATTTT.

This clonotype was observed many times. The chain has TRBV27 and TRBJ2-5; TRBD1 is a possible D gene (7 bases). V lost 3 bases to trimming and J lost 4 bases, with 21 bases between them. Germline V CDR1 and CDR2: MNHEY, SMNVEV (reference sequence). The CDR3 has 17 amino acids. For the CDR3, the DNA is TGTGCCAGCAGTTTGGCGGGGCGGCCCCACAGGGGAGAGACCCAGTACTTC. Protein sequence: CASSLAGRPHRGETQYF.

This clonotype was seen many times. The V and J genes are TRBV20-1 and TRBJ2-3; TRBD2 matches at 9 bases. Germline V gene sequence: CDR1 DFQATT, CDR2 SNEGSKA (reference sequence). The CDR3 covers 14 residues. Losses at the gene ends were 6 bases for V and 6 bases for J; bases not matched to a gene: 10. This chain's CDR3 is CSAPQASGTDTQYF. The CDR3 nucleotides are TGCAGTGCCCCGCAGGCTAGCGGGACGGATACGCAGTATTTT.

This clonotype showed up just a few times. The chain employs TRBV30 and TRBJ2-1, with TRBD2 identical over 7 bases. Germline CDR1 reads GTSNPN; CDR2 reads SVGIG (reference sequence). This CDR3 region has 13 residues. V dropped 5 bases and J dropped 9; count of bases not matched to a gene: 10. CDR3 DNA sequence: TGTGCCTGGTGTTCCGGACTAGGATTTGAGCAGTTCTTC. It specifies CAWCSGLGFEQFF.

This clonotype was counted between two and nine times. The gene calls are TRBV12-3 or TRBV12-4 and TRBJ2-1, with TRBD2 matching over 7 bases. V trimming: 6 bases; J trimming: 7 bases; junction bases outside the gene matches: 12. CDR3 length: 15 amino acids. CDR3 DNA: TGTGCCAGCAGCCCTCGTGGCGGGAGTATTAATGAGCAGTTCTTC. Translated: CASSPRGGSINEQFF.

The J gene is TRBJ2-2, the V gene TRBV9; 11 nucleotides agree with TRBD2. The CDR3 extends over 16 amino acids. Trimming cost V 3 bases and J 2 bases; bases outside gene matches: 3. The germline V gene encodes CDR1 SGDLS and CDR2 YYNGEE. The CDR3: CASSAGTSGNTGELFF. CDR3 nucleotides: TGTGCCAGCAGCGCGGGGACTAGCGGAAACACCGGGGAGCTGTTTTTT.

This clonotype was detected ten times or more. The V gene is TRBV24-1, the J gene TRBJ1-1, with D hard to call. The length of the CDR3 is 11 residues. V was pared by 5 bases and J by 7 bases, with 7 bases between. Per the germline V gene, CDR1 is KGHDR and CDR2 is SFDVKD. CDR3 DNA: TGTGCCACCAGTGGTGGAGGTGAAGCTTTCTTT. As protein: CATSGGGEAFF.

This clonotype showed up many times. This chain uses TRBV2 with TRBJ1-1; TRBD1 agrees at 7 bases. Germline trimming cut 4 bases from V and 1 base from J; bases unmatched to any gene: 3. This CDR3 contains 14 residues. Germline V gene lookup returns CDR1 SNHLY and CDR2 FYNNEI. The CDR3 region is CASSGGTENTEAFF. CDR3 nucleotides: TGTGCCAGCAGTGGTGGGACAGAGAACACTGAAGCTTTCTTT.

There are many counts of this clonotype. The chain employs TRBV5-1 and TRBJ2-1; weak D call: TRBD2 (7 bases). The V gene lost 2 bases and the J gene lost 5 bases, with 23 bases spanning the gap. The CDR3 runs to 18 residues. Germline CDR1 SGHRS, CDR2 YFSETQ. The CDR3: CASSFGTYKTGRNNEQFF. The CDR3 nucleotides read TGCGCCAGCAGCTTTGGGACATATAAAACCGGGAGGAACAATGAGCAGTTCTTC.

This clonotype was seen repeatedly, ten times or more. The rearrangement links TRBV11-1 to TRBJ2-1; the D gene could be TRBD1 or TRBD2 (5 bases each). The germline V gene has CDR1 SGHAT and CDR2 FQDESV (reference sequence). The CDR3 has 12 residues. The V end lost 7 bases, the J end lost 7 bases, and 11 bases lay between the germline ends. The CDR3, as DNA: TGTGCCAGCACCCAAGGGGAGAATGAGCAGTTCTTC. This sequence encodes CASTQGENEQFF.

The chain is built from TRBV7-3 and TRBJ2-3; 14 positions agree with TRBD2. The germline gives CDR1 SGHTA, CDR2 FQGTGA. This CDR3 has 16 residues. J lost 4 bases, V lost 5 bases, and 5 bases had no gene match. DNA for the CDR3: TGTGCCAGCAGCCCCACGGGACTAGCGGGAGCAGATACGCAGTATTTT. Translating it yields CASSPTGLAGADTQYF.

Note on this clonotype: This may stem from a read error, because a much larger clone lies one nucleotide away. V usage is TRBV13 and J usage is TRBJ2-7, with 8 nucleotides matching TRBD1. The CDR3 consists of 15 residues. Per the germline V gene, CDR1 is PRHDT and CDR2 is FYEKMQ (reference sequence). The CDR3 loop reads CASSLVGDRSYGQYF. The CDR3 DNA is TGTGCCAGCAGCTTAGTCGGGGACAGGAGCTACGGGCAGTACTTC.